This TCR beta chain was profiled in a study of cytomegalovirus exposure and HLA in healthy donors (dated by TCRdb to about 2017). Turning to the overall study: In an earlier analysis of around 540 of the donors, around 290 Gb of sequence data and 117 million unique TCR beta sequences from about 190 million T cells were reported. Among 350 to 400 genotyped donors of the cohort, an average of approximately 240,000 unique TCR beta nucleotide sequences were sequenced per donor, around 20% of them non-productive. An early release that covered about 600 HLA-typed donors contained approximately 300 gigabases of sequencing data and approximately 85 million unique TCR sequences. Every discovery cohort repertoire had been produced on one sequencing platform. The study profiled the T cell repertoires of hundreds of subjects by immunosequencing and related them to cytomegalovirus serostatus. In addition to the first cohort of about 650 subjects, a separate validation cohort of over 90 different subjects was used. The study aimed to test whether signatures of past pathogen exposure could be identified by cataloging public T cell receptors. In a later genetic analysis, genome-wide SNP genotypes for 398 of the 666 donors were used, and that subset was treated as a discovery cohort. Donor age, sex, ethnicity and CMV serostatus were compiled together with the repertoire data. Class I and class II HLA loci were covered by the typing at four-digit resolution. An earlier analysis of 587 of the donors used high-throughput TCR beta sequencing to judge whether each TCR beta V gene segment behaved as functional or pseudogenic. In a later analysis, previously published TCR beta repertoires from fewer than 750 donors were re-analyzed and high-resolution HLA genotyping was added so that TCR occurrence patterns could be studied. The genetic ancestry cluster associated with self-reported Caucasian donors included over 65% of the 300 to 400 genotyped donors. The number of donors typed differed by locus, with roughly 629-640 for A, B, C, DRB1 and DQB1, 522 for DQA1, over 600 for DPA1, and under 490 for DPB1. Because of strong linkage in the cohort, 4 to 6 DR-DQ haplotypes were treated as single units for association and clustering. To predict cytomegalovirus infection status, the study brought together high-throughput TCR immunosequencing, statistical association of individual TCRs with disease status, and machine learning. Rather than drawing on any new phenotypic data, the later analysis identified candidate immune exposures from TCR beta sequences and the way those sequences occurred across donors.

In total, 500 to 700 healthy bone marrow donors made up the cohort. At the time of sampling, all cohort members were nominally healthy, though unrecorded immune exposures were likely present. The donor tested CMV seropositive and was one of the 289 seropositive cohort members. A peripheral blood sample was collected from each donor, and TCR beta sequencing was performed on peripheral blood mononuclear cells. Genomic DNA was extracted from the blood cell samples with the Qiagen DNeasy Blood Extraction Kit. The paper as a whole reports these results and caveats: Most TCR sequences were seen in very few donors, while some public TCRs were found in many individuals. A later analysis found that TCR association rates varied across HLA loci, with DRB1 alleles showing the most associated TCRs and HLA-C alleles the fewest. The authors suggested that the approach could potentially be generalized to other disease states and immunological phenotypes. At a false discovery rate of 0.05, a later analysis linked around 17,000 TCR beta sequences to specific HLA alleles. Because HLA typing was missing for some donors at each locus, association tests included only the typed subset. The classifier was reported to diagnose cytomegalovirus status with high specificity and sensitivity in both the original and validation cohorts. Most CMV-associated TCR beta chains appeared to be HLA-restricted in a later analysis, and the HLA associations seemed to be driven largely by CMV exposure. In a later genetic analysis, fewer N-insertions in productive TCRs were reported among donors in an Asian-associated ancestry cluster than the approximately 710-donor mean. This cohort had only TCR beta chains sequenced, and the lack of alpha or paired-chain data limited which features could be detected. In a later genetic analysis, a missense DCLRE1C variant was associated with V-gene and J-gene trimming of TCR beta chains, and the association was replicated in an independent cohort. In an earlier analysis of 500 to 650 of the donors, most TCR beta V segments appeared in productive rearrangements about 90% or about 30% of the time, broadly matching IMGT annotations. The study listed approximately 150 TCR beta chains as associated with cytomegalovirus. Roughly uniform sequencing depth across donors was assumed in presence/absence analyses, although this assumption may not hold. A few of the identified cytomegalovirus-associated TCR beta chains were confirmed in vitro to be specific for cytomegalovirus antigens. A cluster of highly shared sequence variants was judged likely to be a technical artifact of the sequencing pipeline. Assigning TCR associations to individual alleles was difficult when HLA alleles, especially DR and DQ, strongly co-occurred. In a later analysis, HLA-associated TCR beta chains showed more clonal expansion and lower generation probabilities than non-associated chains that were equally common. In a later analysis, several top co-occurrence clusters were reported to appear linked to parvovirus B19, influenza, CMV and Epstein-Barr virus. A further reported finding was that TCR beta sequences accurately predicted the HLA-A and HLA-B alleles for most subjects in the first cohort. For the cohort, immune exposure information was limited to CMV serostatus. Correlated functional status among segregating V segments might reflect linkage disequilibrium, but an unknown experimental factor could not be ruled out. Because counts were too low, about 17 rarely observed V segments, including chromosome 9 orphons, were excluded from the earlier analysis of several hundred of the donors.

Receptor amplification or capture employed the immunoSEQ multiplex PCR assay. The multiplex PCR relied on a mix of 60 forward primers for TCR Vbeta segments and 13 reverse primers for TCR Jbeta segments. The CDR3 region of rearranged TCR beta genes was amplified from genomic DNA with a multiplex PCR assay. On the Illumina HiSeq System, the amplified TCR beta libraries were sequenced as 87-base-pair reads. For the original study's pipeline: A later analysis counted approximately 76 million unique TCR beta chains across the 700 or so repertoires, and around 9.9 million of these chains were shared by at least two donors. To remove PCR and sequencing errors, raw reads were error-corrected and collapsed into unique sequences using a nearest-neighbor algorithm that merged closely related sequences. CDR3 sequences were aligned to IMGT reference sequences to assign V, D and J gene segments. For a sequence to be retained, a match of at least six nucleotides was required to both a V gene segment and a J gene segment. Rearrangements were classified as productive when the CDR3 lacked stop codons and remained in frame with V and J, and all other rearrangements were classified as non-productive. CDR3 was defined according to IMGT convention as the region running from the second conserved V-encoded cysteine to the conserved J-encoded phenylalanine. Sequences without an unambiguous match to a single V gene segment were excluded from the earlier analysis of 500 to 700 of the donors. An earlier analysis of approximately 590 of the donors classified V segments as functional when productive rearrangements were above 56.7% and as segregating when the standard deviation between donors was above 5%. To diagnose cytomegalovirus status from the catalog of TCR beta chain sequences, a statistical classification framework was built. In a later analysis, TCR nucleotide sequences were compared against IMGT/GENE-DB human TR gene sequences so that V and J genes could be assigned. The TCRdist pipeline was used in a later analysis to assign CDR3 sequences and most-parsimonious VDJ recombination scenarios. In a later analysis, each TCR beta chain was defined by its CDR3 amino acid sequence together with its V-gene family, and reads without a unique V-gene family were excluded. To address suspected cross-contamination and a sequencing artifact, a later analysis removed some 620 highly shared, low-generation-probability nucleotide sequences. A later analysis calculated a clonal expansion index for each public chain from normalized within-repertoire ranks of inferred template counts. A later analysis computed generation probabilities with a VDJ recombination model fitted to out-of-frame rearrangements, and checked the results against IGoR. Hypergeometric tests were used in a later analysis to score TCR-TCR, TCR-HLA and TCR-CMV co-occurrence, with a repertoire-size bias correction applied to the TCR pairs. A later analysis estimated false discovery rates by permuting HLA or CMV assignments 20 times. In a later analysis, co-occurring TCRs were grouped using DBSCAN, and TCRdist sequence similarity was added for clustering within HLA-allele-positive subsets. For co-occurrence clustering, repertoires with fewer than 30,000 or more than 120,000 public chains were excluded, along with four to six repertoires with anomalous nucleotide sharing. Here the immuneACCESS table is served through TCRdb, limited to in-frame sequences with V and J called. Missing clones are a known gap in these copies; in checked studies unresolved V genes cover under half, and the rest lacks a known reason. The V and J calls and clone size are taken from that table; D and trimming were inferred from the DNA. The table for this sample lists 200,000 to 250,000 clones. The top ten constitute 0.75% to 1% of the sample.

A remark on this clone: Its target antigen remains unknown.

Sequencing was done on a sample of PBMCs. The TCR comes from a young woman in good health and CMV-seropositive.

In nucleotides, the sequence is TGTGCCAGCAGTTTACCCGGGACATACAATCAGCCCCAGCATTTT. Its protein product is CASSLPGTYNQPQHF. The sequence joins TRBV28 to TRBJ1-5; perhaps TRBD1 is the D gene, with 6 bases matching. The junction carries 11 bases between V and J, which are trimmed by 2 bases and 3 bases respectively. The CDR3 contains 15 residues, cysteine and phenylalanine counted. Only the CDR3 portion is preserved as DNA: 45 bases, with reading frame beginning at the first base. From the germline V gene, CDR1 is MDHEN and CDR2 is SYDVKM.